The subject of this entry is one T cell receptor beta chain. This clone appeared a few times. Its antigen specificity is not known. One base away there is no much larger clone; base qualities are not given. This entry belongs to a study of cytomegalovirus exposure and HLA in healthy donors (dated by TCRdb to 2016 to 2017). Study-wide context: An earlier analysis of about 560 of the donors reported over 250 Gb of sequence data and approximately 120 million unique TCR beta sequences obtained from some 170 million T cells. Roughly 300 gigabases of sequencing data and tens of millions of unique TCR sequences were included in an early release covering about 700 HLA-typed donors. Among the roughly 390 genotyped donors, around 79% belonged to the genetic ancestry cluster associated with self-reported Caucasian donors. The study aimed to test whether signatures of past pathogen exposure could be identified by cataloging public T cell receptors. The T cell repertoires of roughly 660 subjects were profiled by immunosequencing and related to cytomegalovirus serostatus. In addition to the first cohort of several hundred subjects, a separate validation cohort of approximately 130 different subjects was used. High-throughput TCR immunosequencing, statistical association of individual TCRs with disease status, and machine learning were combined to predict cytomegalovirus infection status. To study patterns of TCR occurrence, a later analysis re-analyzed previously published TCR beta repertoires from 700 or so donors and added high-resolution HLA genotyping. Rather than drawing on any new phenotypic data, the later analysis identified candidate immune exposures from TCR beta sequences and the way those sequences occurred across donors. An earlier analysis of approximately 640 of the donors applied high-throughput TCR beta sequencing to assess whether each TCR beta V gene segment acted as functional or pseudogenic. Donor age, sex, ethnicity and CMV serostatus were compiled alongside the repertoire data. Genome-wide SNP genotypes for about 55% of the 666 donors were used in a later genetic analysis, which treated that subset as a discovery cohort. All discovery cohort repertoires had been generated on a single sequencing platform. Both class I and class II loci were covered by HLA typing, at four-digit resolution. Typing coverage varied by locus: 629-630 donors for A, B, C, DRB1 and DQB1; approximately 500 for DQA1; more than 600 for DPA1; roughly 450 for DPB1. Roughly 5 DR-DQ haplotypes were handled as single units for association and clustering because linkage in the cohort was strong. Among about 390 genotyped donors of the cohort, an average of approximately 250,000 unique TCR beta nucleotide sequences were sequenced per donor, roughly 20% of them non-productive.

The cohort comprised 550 to 700 healthy bone marrow donors. Cohort members were all nominally healthy when sampled, although unrecorded immune exposures were likely present. The donor was CMV seropositive and belonged to the group of 250 to 300 seropositive cohort members. A peripheral blood sample was collected from each donor, and TCR beta sequencing was performed on peripheral blood mononuclear cells. Genomic DNA extraction from the blood cell samples was performed with the Qiagen DNeasy Blood Extraction Kit. The library was obtained by the immunoSEQ multiplex PCR assay. A mixture of 60 forward primers for TCR Vbeta segments and 13 reverse primers for TCR Jbeta segments was used in the multiplex PCR. The CDR3 region of rearranged TCR beta genes was amplified from genomic DNA by a multiplex PCR assay. The Illumina HiSeq System was used to sequence the amplified TCR beta libraries as 87-base-pair reads. Per the authors' processing: A later analysis counted approximately 84 million unique TCR beta chains across the 666 repertoires, and around 9.9 million of these chains were shared by at least two donors. A nearest-neighbor algorithm error-corrected the raw reads and collapsed the reads into unique sequences, merging closely related sequences to remove PCR and sequencing errors. Alignment of CDR3 sequences to IMGT reference sequences was used to assign V, D and J gene segments. For a sequence to be retained, a match of at least six nucleotides was required to both a V gene segment and a J gene segment. Rearrangements were classified as productive when the CDR3 lacked stop codons and remained in frame with V and J, and all other rearrangements were classified as non-productive. Following IMGT convention, CDR3 was defined as the stretch from the second conserved V-encoded cysteine up to the conserved J-encoded phenylalanine. The earlier analysis of 587 of the donors excluded sequences that lacked an unambiguous match to a single V gene segment. In an earlier analysis of around 600 of the donors, V segments were called functional above 56.7% productive rearrangements and were called segregating when the between-donor standard deviation exceeded 5%. A statistical classification framework was developed to diagnose cytomegalovirus status using the catalog of TCR beta chain sequences. V and J gene assignment, in a later analysis, came from comparing TCR nucleotide sequences with IMGT/GENE-DB human TR gene sequences. The TCRdist pipeline was used in a later analysis to assign CDR3 sequences and most-parsimonious VDJ recombination scenarios. In a later analysis, each TCR beta chain was defined by its CDR3 amino acid sequence together with its V-gene family, and reads lacking a unique V-gene family were excluded. In a later analysis, 500 to 650 highly shared, low-generation-probability nucleotide sequences were removed to address suspected cross-contamination and a sequencing artifact. In a later analysis, a clonal expansion index for each public chain was calculated from normalized within-repertoire ranks of inferred template counts. A later analysis computed generation probabilities with a VDJ recombination model fitted to out-of-frame rearrangements, and checked the results against IGoR. A later analysis scored TCR-TCR, TCR-HLA and TCR-CMV co-occurrence with hypergeometric tests, applying a repertoire-size bias correction to TCR pairs. In a later analysis, false discovery rates were estimated by permuting HLA or CMV assignments 20 times. A later analysis grouped co-occurring TCRs with DBSCAN, adding TCRdist sequence similarity when clustering within HLA-allele-positive subsets. For co-occurrence clustering, repertoires with fewer than 30,000 or more than 120,000 public chains were excluded, along with several repertoires with anomalous nucleotide sharing. In TCRdb, the immuneACCESS table is reduced to in-frame sequences with V and J assigned. These tables do not hold every clone; where another copy was compared, an unresolved V gene accounts for under half, and the others remain unexplained. That table gives V, J and clone size, and the DNA gave D and trimming. The sample table lists over 100,000 clones, approximately 78% of them with a count of one. The top ten hold about 8.1% of the sample.

Results the study describes overall, beyond this receptor: Strong co-occurrence of HLA alleles, especially DR and DQ, made assigning TCR associations to individual alleles difficult. In an earlier analysis of some 640 of the donors, most TCR beta V segments were observed in productive rearrangements about 90% or about 30% of the time, broadly matching IMGT annotations. In this cohort, only TCR beta chains were sequenced, and detectable features were limited by the absence of alpha or paired-chain data. A later analysis associated about 17,000 TCR beta sequences with specific HLA alleles at a false discovery rate of 0.05. Because HLA typing was missing for some donors at each locus, association tests included only the typed subset. Correlated functional status among segregating V segments might reflect linkage disequilibrium, but an unknown experimental factor could not be ruled out. The classifier was reported to diagnose cytomegalovirus status with high specificity and sensitivity in both the original cohort and the validation cohort. According to a later genetic analysis, donors in an Asian-associated ancestry cluster had fewer N-insertions in productive TCRs than the approximately 650-donor mean. A further reported finding was that TCR beta sequences accurately predicted the HLA-A and HLA-B alleles for most subjects in the first cohort. Some IMGT-functional V segments, including TRBV6-2 and TRBV6-3, could not be distinguished by the 87-base-pair reads and were therefore excluded. Sequencing depth was assumed to be roughly uniform across donors in the presence/absence analyses, though that assumption may not hold. A cluster of highly shared sequence variants was judged likely to be a technical artifact of the sequencing pipeline. In a later analysis, TCR association rates were found to vary across HLA loci, with the most associated TCRs seen for DRB1 alleles and the fewest for HLA-C alleles. In a later analysis, HLA-associated TCR beta chains showed more clonal expansion and lower generation probabilities than non-associated chains that were equally common. Most TCR sequences were seen in very few donors, while some public TCRs were found in many individuals. A later analysis found that most CMV-associated TCR beta chains appeared HLA-restricted, with HLA associations seemingly driven largely by CMV exposure. In the study, approximately 150 TCR beta chains were listed as associated with cytomegalovirus. Because counts were too low, 15 or so rarely observed V segments, including chromosome 9 orphons, were excluded from the earlier analysis of about 500 of the donors. In a later analysis, several top co-occurrence clusters were reported to appear linked to parvovirus B19, influenza, CMV and Epstein-Barr virus. A few of the identified cytomegalovirus-associated TCR beta chains were confirmed in vitro to be specific for cytomegalovirus antigens. Immune exposure information for the cohort was limited to CMV serostatus. In a later genetic analysis, a missense DCLRE1C variant was associated with V-gene and J-gene trimming of TCR beta chains, and the association was replicated in an independent cohort. It was suggested by the authors that the approach could potentially be generalized to other disease states and immunological phenotypes.

Compared with germline, V lacks 0 bases and J lacks 6 bases; bases without a gene match: 11. In the germline V gene, CDR1 corresponds to SGDLS and CDR2 to YYNGEE. Including cysteine and phenylalanine, the CDR3 has 16 amino acids. Here the CDR3 DNA is all that survives: 48 bases in frame from base 1. Sequencing used PBMCs. The source of this sequence is a woman in her fifties or sixties in good health and CMV-seropositive. The rearranged segments are TRBV9 and TRBJ2-7, and TRBD2 matches 8 of the central bases. The sequenced DNA is TGTGCCAGCAGCGTAGGTTGGGGACTAGACACAGTCGAGCAGTACTTC. Its protein reads: CASSVGWGLDTVEQYF.